Listed below are T cell receptor beta chains from one sample, sequenced in a study of blood T cell repertoires in COVID-19. Measured with immunoSEQ multiplex PCR; TCRdb has only the in-frame clones, and not every one. The table has around 90,000 clones, over 80% seen once; the top ten hold about 11%. Sequencing was carried out using peripheral blood. The source of these receptors is a woman aged 70 to 79 with active or convalescent COVID-19. The CDR3 runs from the conserved cysteine through the conserved F or W. A D gene is named only where the DNA matches it firmly. A clone size is listed for some rows: how often the clone was seen (once, few, many), or a class if it is expanded.

clone size	D gene	V gene	J gene	CDR3 protein	CDR3 DNA
few	-	TRBV19	TRBJ1-2	CASSEVGGSYGYTF	TGTGCCAGTAGTGAAGTCGGAGGTAGCTATGGCTACACCTTC
-	-	TRBV3-1/TRBV3-2	TRBJ2-5	CASSQIAAKFQETQYF	TGTGCCAGCAGCCAAATCGCAGCGAAATTCCAAGAGACCCAGTACTTC
-	-	TRBV12-3/TRBV12-4	TRBJ2-1	CASRSGRVNEQFF	TGTGCCAGCAGATCCGGCAGGGTGAATGAGCAGTTCTTC
few	-	TRBV28	TRBJ2-2	CASKSSGRNTGELFF	TGTGCCAGCAAATCGTCGGGGAGGAACACCGGGGAGCTGTTTTTT
-	-	TRBV6-4	TRBJ2-5	CASGLKGPLAETQYF	TGTGCCAGCGGCCTTAAGGGGCCCCTCGCGGAGACCCAGTACTTC
-	TRBD2	TRBV11-3	TRBJ2-1	CASSPPAGGPSEQFF	TGTGCCAGCAGCCCCCCAGCGGGGGGGCCCAGTGAGCAGTTCTTC
once	-	TRBV6-2/TRBV6-3	TRBJ1-1	CASSYQKGGSMNTEAFF	TGTGCCAGCAGTTACCAGAAAGGGGGTAGCATGAACACTGAAGCTTTCTTT
-	TRBD2	TRBV5-1	TRBJ2-3	CASSLVVGGGATDTQYF	TGCGCCAGCAGCTTGGTTGTCGGCGGGGGGGCGACAGATACGCAGTATTTT
-	-	TRBV4-3	TRBJ1-2	CASSPNLQGWGYGYTF	TGCGCCAGCAGCCCGAACCTACAGGGATGGGGCTATGGCTACACCTTC
-	-	TRBV4-1	TRBJ1-4	CASNRGFEKLFF	TGCGCCAGCAATAGAGGGTTCGAAAAACTGTTTTTT
few	TRBD1	TRBV3-1/TRBV3-2	TRBJ2-1	CASSRDRGLNNEQFF	TGTGCCAGCAGCCGGGACAGGGGCCTAAACAATGAGCAGTTCTTC
-	TRBD2	TRBV5-6	TRBJ2-7	CASSLANPGGPEQYF	TGTGCCAGCAGCTTGGCCAATCCGGGAGGCCCCGAGCAGTACTTC
-	-	TRBV28	TRBJ2-7	CASRRQVYEQYF	TGTGCCAGCAGAAGACAGGTTTACGAGCAGTACTTC
-	-	TRBV19	TRBJ2-2	CASSPRVTGELFF	TGTGCCAGTAGTCCCAGGGTCACCGGGGAGCTGTTTTTT
-	-	TRBV5-6	TRBJ2-7	CASSAGTGTVHSYEQYF	TGTGCCAGCAGCGCGGGGACCGGGACAGTTCATTCCTACGAGCAGTACTTC
once	TRBD1	TRBV18	TRBJ2-7	CASSPARGQGRYEQYF	TGTGCCAGCTCACCGGCGCGCGGACAGGGGAGGTACGAGCAGTACTTC
-	-	TRBV5-1	TRBJ1-2	CASSGSGEGYTF	TGCGCCAGCAGCGGTTCAGGGGAGGGCTACACCTTC
-	TRBD1	TRBV7-6	TRBJ1-2	CASSPGQGYDYGYTF	TGTGCCAGCAGCCCCGGACAGGGCTACGACTATGGCTACACCTTC
-	-	TRBV15	TRBJ1-6	CATSRAGVRNNSPLHF	TGTGCCACCAGCAGAGCAGGGGTTCGGAATAATTCACCCCTCCACTTT
-	-	TRBV5-1	TRBJ1-2	CASSFEKAGVDYGYTF	TGCGCCAGCAGCTTTGAAAAGGCAGGGGTGGACTATGGCTACACCTTC
-	TRBD1	TRBV5-4	TRBJ1-2	CASSSHRGANYGYTF	TGTGCCAGCAGCTCCCACAGGGGAGCTAACTATGGCTACACCTTC
-	TRBD1	TRBV5-6	TRBJ1-1	CASSLGQGPAVAFF	TGTGCCAGCAGCTTGGGACAGGGGCCGGCGGTAGCTTTCTTT
few	-	TRBV7-9	TRBJ1-1	CASSLVGADPDFF	TGTGCCAGCAGCTTAGTTGGGGCGGACCCAGATTTCTTT
once	TRBD1	TRBV19	TRBJ1-5	CASSRTGDNQPQHF	TGTGCCAGTAGTAGGACAGGTGATAATCAGCCCCAGCATTTT
-	-	TRBV15	TRBJ1-2	CATSRDNRESVGYTF	TGTGCCACCAGCAGAGATAACCGGGAGTCGGTTGGCTACACCTTC
-	TRBD1	TRBV18	TRBJ1-6	CASSPWTGSSYNSPLHF	TGTGCCAGCTCACCGTGGACAGGGAGCTCCTATAATTCACCCCTCCACTTT
-	TRBD1	TRBV6-2/TRBV6-3	TRBJ2-7	CASSYQGAQDEQYF	TGTGCCAGCAGTTACCAGGGGGCGCAAGACGAGCAGTACTTC
once	-	TRBV18	TRBJ1-2	CASSPSGENYGYTF	TGTGCCAGCTCACCATCCGGAGAAAACTATGGCTACACCTTC
-	-	TRBV6-1	TRBJ1-2	CASSETERGYTF	TGTGCCAGCAGTGAGACAGAGCGTGGCTACACCTTC
-	-	TRBV5-1	TRBJ1-1	CASSSAGENTEAFF	TGCGCCAGCAGCTCCGCGGGGGAGAACACTGAAGCTTTCTTT
-	-	TRBV4-3	TRBJ1-1	CASSQEGRSHTEAFF	TGCGCCAGCAGCCAAGAGGGCAGGTCGCACACTGAAGCTTTCTTT
once	-	TRBV6-6	TRBJ2-7	CASSYGADTEQYF	TGTGCCAGCAGTTACGGGGCCGATACCGAGCAGTACTTC
-	-	TRBV24-1	TRBJ1-1	CATSASGSNTEAFF	TGTGCCACCAGTGCGTCAGGATCGAACACTGAAGCTTTCTTT
once	TRBD2	TRBV7-2	TRBJ2-5	CASSTGRVGETQYF	TGTGCCAGCAGCACCGGGAGGGTCGGGGAGACCCAGTACTTC
-	-	TRBV11-3	TRBJ2-3	CASSGEGGVDTQYF	TGTGCCAGCAGCGGTGAAGGGGGAGTAGATACGCAGTATTTT
-	-	TRBV1	TRBJ2-3	CTSSHIFLTSGTDTQYF	TGCACCAGCAGCCACATCTTCTTGACTAGTGGGACAGATACGCAGTATTTT
-	-	TRBV6-6	TRBJ1-2	CASSPADGYTF	TGTGCCAGCAGTCCCGCAGATGGCTACACCTTC
-	TRBD1	TRBV5-1	TRBJ2-7	CASSLVYRGISYEQYF	TGCGCCAGCAGCTTGGTTTACAGGGGTATCTCCTACGAGCAGTACTTC
-	TRBD1	TRBV5-4	TRBJ1-2	CASSLLSSVGQGYGYTF	TGTGCCAGCAGCTTGCTTTCAAGTGTCGGACAGGGCTATGGCTACACCTTC